This T cell receptor beta chain was recorded in a study of shared clonotypes between healthy human individuals. In the naive CD8 group, cells lacked CD45RO and were positively selected for CCR7, so terminally differentiated effector memory CD45RA+ cells were left out. Healthy adults negative for HIV, lacking recent acute infections or vaccinations, served as donors. Points from the study as a whole: The study found lower generation probabilities in non-shared clonotypes than in those shared by all four donors. Naive subsets usually exceeded memory subsets in estimated richness.

Remarks on this clone: What it binds is unknown. Other DNA variants within this sample encode the same CDR3.

The CDR3 runs to 13 residues. The V and J ends lost 3 bases and 8 bases, in that order; junction bases with no gene match: 5. CDR1 GTSNPN and CDR2 SVGIG come from the germline V gene (reference sequence). Every subset had its genomic DNA shared out evenly among several immunoSEQ plates. Data came from immunoSEQ multiplex PCR; TCRdb stores just in-frame clones and leaves some out. There are about 1,800,000 clones in the sample; about 94% occur only once, and 1.2% lies in the top ten. Sample: naive CD8+ T cells sorted from blood. The rearrangement uses TRBV30 and TRBJ1-4, with 8 bases fitting TRBD1. The TCR was taken from a man between 18 and 29 years old in good health. CDR3 sequence reads: CAWSGQGGEKLFF. CDR3 bases: TGTGCCTGGAGCGGACAGGGAGGAGAAAAACTGTTTTTT.